This entry describes one T cell receptor beta chain. Its antigen is undetermined. This sample is part of a study of vaccination and CD4 T cells after COVID-19. Cultured CD4+ T-cell DNA underwent Oncomine TCR Beta short-read sequencing. In TCRdb, the PCR reads were re-called with MiXCR into one record per CDR3 protein. The sample holds some 16,000 distinct CDR3 sequences, 54% seen once. Treatment defined: roughly ten-day PBMC culture with coronavirus spike peptide pools or control peptides (ViraFEST assay). The sequenced sample was CD4+ T cells from blood, cultured in vitro. The sequence came from a human donor who had recovered from COVID-19.

The CDR3 protein is CASSQVGLKNTEAFF. The CDR3 DNA follows: TGTGCCAGCAGCCAAGTCGGCCTTAAGAACACTGAAGCTTTCTTT. This chain links TRBV14 with TRBJ1-1, with D unresolved. V lost 1 base to trimming and J lost 1 base, with 10 bases between them. Per germline, CDR1 SGHDN and CDR2 FVKESK. CDR3 length: 15 amino acids.